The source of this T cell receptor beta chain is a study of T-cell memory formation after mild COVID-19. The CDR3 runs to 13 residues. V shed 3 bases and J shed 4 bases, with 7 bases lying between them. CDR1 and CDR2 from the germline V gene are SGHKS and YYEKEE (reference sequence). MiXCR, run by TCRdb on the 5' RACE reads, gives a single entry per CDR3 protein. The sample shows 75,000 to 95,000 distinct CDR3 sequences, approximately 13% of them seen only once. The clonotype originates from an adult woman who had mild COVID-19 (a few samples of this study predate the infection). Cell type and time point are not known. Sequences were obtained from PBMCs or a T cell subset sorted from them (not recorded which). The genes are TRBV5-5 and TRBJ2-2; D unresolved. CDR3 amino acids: CASSSAPTGELFF. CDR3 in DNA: TGTGCCAGCAGCTCCGCTCCCACCGGGGAGCTGTTTTTT.